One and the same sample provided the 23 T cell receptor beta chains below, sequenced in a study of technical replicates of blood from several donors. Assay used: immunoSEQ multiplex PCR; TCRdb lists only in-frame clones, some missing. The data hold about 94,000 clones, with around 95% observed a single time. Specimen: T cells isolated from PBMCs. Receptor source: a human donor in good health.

The CDR3 loop is CASASGSIYEQYF. The CDR3 DNA sequence: TGTGCCAGCGCGAGCGGGAGCATCTACGAGCAGTACTTC. The V gene is TRBV25-1, the J gene TRBJ2-7, with TRBD2 matching over 8 bases. Germline trimming cut 8 bases from V and 3 bases from J; bases unmatched to any gene: 6. The germline gives CDR1 MGHDK, CDR2 SYGVNS. This CDR3 has 13 residues.

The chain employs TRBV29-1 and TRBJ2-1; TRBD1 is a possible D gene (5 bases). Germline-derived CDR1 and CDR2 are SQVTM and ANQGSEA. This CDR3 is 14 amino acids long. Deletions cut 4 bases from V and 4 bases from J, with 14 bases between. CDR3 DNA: TGCAGCGTTGTTGAGACAGAGCGATACAATGAGCAGTTCTTC. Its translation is CSVVETERYNEQFF.

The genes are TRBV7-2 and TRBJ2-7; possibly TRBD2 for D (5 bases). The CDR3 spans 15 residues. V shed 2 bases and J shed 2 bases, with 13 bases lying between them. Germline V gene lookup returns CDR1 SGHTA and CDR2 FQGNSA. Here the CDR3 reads CASSLLTGLAYEQYF. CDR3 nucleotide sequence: TGTGCCAGCAGCTTATTAACGGGATTGGCCTACGAGCAGTACTTC.

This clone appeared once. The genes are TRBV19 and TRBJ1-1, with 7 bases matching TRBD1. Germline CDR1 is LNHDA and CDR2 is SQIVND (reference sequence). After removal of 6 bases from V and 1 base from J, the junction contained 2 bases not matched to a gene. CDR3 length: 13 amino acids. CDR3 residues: CASRYRGNTEAFF. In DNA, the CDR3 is TGTGCCAGTAGGTACAGGGGGAACACTGAAGCTTTCTTT.

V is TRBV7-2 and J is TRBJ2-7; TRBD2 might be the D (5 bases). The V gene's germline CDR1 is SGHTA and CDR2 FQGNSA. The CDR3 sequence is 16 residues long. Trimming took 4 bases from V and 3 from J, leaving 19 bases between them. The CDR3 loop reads CASSSTLAYLSYEQYF. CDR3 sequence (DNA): TGTGCCAGCAGCTCGACCCTAGCCTACTTGAGCTACGAGCAGTACTTC.

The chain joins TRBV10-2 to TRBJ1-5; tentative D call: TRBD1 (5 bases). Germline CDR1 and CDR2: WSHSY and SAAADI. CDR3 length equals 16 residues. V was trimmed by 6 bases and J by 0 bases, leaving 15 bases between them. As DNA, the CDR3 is TGCGCCAGCAGCCAACAGGATTATTATAGCAATCAGCCCCAGCATTTT. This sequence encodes CASSQQDYYSNQPQHF.

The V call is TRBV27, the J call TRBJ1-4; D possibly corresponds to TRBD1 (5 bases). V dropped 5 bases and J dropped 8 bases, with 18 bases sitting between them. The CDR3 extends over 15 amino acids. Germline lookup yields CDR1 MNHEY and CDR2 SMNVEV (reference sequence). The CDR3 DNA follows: TGTGCCAGCAGTCAATACGGTATGCAGGGAGAAAAACTGTTTTTT. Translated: CASSQYGMQGEKLFF. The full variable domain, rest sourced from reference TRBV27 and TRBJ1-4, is EAQVTQNPRYLITVTGKKLTVTCSQNMNHEYMSWYRQDPGLGLRQIYYSMNVEVTDKGDVPEGYKVSRKEKRNFPLILESPSPNQTSLYFCASSQYGMQGEKLFFGSGTQLSVL.

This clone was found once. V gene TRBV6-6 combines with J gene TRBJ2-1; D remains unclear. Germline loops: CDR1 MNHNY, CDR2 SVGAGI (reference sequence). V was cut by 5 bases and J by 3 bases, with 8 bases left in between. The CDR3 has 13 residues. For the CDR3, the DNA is TGTGCCAGCAGTATGACTGACTACAATGAGCAGTTCTTC. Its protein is CASSMTDYNEQFF.

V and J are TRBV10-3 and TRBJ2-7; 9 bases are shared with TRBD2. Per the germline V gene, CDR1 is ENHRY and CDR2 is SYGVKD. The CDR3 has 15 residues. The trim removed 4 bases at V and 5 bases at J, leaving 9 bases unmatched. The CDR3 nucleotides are TGTGCCATCAGTGTAGTAGCGGGAGTGTCGAACGAGCAGTACTTC. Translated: CAISVVAGVSNEQYF.

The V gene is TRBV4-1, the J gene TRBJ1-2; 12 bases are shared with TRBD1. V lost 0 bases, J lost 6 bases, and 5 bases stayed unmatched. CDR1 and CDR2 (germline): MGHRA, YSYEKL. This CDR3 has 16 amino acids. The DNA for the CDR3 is TGCGCCAGCAGCCAAGATACGGGACAGGGGGCGAATGGCTACACCTTC. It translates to CASSQDTGQGANGYTF.

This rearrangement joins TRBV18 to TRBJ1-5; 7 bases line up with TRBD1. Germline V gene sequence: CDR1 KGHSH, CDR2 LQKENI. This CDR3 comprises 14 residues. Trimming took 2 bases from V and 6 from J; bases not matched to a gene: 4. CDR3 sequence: CASSPTGVGQPQHF. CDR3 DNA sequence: TGTGCCAGCTCACCAACAGGGGTAGGTCAGCCCCAGCATTTT.

The CDR3 spells CASIRDRSGSPLHF. The CDR3 bases are TGTGCCAGCATACGGGACAGAAGTGGTTCACCCCTCCACTTT. J is TRBJ1-6 and V is TRBV6-1; 7 bases align to TRBD1. The V gene end was trimmed by 7 bases and the J gene end by 9 bases; junction bases not matched to a gene: 9. From germline, CDR1 is MNHNS and CDR2 SASEGT. CDR3 length equals 14 residues.

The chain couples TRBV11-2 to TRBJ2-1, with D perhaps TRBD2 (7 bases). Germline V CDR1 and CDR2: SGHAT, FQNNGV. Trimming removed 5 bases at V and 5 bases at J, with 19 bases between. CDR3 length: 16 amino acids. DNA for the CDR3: TGTGCCAGCAGCCTTCTAGTGGGGGGGCCGAACAATGAGCAGTTCTTC. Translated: CASSLLVGGPNNEQFF.

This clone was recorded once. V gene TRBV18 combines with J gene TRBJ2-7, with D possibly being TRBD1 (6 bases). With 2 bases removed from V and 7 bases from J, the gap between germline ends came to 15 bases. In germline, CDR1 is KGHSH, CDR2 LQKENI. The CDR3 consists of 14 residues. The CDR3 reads CASSPRTGFWEQYF. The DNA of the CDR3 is TGTGCCAGCTCACCAAGAACAGGGTTTTGGGAGCAGTACTTC.

In DNA form, the CDR3 reads TGCAGCGTTGAACAGGGGGTAAATGGCTATTATGGCTACACCTTC. Protein: CSVEQGVNGYYGYTF. The chain is built from TRBV29-1 and TRBJ1-2; 7 bases align to TRBD1. This CDR3 has 15 amino acids. Losses at the gene ends were 2 bases for V and 5 bases for J; bases not matched to a gene: 11. Germline CDR1 is SQVTM and CDR2 is ANQGSEA.

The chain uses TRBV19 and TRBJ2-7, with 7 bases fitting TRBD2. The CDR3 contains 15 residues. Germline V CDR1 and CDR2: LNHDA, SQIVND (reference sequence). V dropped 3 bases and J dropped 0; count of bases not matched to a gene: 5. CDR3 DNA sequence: TGTGCCAGTAGTATCGAGTGGGGGGGCTCCTACGAGCAGTACTTC. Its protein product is CASSIEWGGSYEQYF.

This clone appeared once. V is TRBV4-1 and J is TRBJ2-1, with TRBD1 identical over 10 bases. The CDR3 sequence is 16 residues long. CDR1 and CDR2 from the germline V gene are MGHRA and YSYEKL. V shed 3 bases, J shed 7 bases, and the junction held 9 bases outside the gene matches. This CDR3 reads CASSHHRDRGSNEQFF. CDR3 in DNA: TGCGCCAGCAGCCATCACCGGGACAGGGGCTCGAATGAGCAGTTCTTC.

The CDR3 is CASSPLRTRQETQYF. The CDR3 region has the DNA TGTGCCAGCAGCCCCTTAAGGACTAGACAAGAGACCCAGTACTTC. This chain links TRBV11-2 with TRBJ2-5, with 7 bases matching TRBD2. V dropped 5 bases and J dropped 2; count of bases not matched to a gene: 8. The CDR3 sequence is 15 residues long. Germline V gives CDR1 SGHAT, CDR2 FQNNGV.

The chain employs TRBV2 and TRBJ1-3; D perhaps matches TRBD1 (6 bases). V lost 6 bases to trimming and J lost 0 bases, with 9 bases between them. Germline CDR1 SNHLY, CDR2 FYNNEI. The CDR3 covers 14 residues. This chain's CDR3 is CASRDSFSGNTIYF. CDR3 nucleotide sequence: TGTGCCAGCAGGGACAGTTTCTCTGGAAACACCATATATTTT.

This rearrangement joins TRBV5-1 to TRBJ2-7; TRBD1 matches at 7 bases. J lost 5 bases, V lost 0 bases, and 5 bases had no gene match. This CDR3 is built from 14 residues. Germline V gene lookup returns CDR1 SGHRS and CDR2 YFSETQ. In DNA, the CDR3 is TGCGCCAGCAGCTTGGGACAGGGAGCGGACGAGCAGTACTTC. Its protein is CASSLGQGADEQYF.

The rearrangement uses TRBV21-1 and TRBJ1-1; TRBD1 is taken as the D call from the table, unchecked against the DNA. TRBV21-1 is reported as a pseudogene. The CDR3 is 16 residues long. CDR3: CASRKTPGHDNAEAFF. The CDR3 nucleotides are TGTGCCAGCAGGAAAACCCCGGGACACGATAACGCTGAAGCTTTCTTT.

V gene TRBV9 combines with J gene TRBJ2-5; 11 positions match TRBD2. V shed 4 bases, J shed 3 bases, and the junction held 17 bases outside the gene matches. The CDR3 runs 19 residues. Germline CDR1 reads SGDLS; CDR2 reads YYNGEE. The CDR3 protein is CASSPRGGLAVEKEETQYF. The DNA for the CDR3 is TGTGCCAGCAGCCCGCGAGGGGGACTAGCGGTAGAGAAGGAAGAGACCCAGTACTTC.

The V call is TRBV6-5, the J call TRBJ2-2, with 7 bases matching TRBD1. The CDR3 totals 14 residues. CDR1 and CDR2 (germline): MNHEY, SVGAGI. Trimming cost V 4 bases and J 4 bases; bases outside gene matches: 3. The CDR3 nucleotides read TGTGCCAGCAGTTGGGGACAGTTCACCGGGGAGCTGTTTTTT. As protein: CASSWGQFTGELFF.